This T cell receptor (beta chain) stems from a study of cytomegalovirus exposure and HLA in healthy donors. For the study at large: Of the donors genotyped, several hundred in all, about 81% fell in the Caucasian-associated ancestry cluster.

Trimming took 3 bases from V and 7 from J, leaving 19 bases between them. The length of the CDR3 is 15 residues. CDR1 is SGDLS and CDR2 is YYNGEE in the germline V gene. Researchers ran the PCR with 60 Vbeta and 13 Jbeta primers. Data came from immunoSEQ multiplex PCR; TCRdb stores just in-frame clones and leaves some out. The sample includes some 190,000 clones, 85% to 90% of them seen just once. Study-level results: The classifier was said to identify cytomegalovirus status with high specificity and sensitivity. Later work associated fewer than 20,000 TCR beta sequences with HLA alleles at 0.05 false discovery rate. For most TCR beta V segments, an earlier analysis put the productive rate at about 87% or about 30% of the time.

The count of this clone is one. No antigen is known for it. The chain carries TRBV9 and TRBJ1-2; D is possibly TRBD1 (5 bases). The sample comprised PBMCs. The sequence derives from a young man in good health and CMV-seronegative. For the CDR3, the DNA is TGTGCCAGCAGCGGGCGGGGGGAATGGGTCGGTGGCTACACCTTC. It is translated as CASSGRGEWVGGYTF.